These 25 T cell receptor beta chains were sequenced from one sample in a study of T cell repertoires in cytomegalovirus infection. TCRdb ran MiXCR on the reads and lists one entry per CDR3 protein. The sample contains 550,000 to 850,000 distinct CDR3 sequences, roughly 36% of which appear only once. No cognate antigen is known for these TCRs. Sequenced here: cultured PBMCs, sampled from culture after CMV antigen stimulation. The origin of the receptors is a human donor in good health (CMV status not recorded). Some clones in this sample may be carry-over from other donors' samples.

The rearrangement uses TRBV28 and TRBJ1-4; no reliable D call. Germline assignment: CDR1 MDHEN and CDR2 SYDVKM. Trimming cost V 5 bases and J 7 bases, with 11 bases left between them. This CDR3 contains 13 residues. The CDR3: CASSMRASEKLFF. The CDR3 bases are TGTGCCAGCAGTATGAGGGCGAGTGAAAAACTGTTTTTT.

This sequence joins TRBV4-1 and TRBJ1-3; TRBD1 matches at 12 bases. The junction had 14 bases not matched to a gene; V was cut back by 8 bases and J by 9 bases. This CDR3 spans 16 amino acids. Germline V gives CDR1 MGHRA, CDR2 YSYEKL. The CDR3 DNA reads TGCGCCAGCGCCCAGCTGGGACAGGGGGCGCTTGGCACCATATATTTT. This codes for CASAQLGQGALGTIYF.

Only a few counts were recorded for this clonotype. The chain uses TRBV12-3 or TRBV12-4 and TRBJ2-7; 8 nucleotides align to TRBD2. J was trimmed by 1 base and V by 6 bases; bases with no gene match: 8. The CDR3 is 15 amino acids. The CDR3 spells CASSHFLAGSYEQYF. In DNA, the CDR3 is TGTGCCAGCAGCCACTTCCTAGCGGGTTCCTACGAGCAGTACTTC.

The gene calls are TRBV20-1 and TRBJ2-6; D unclear. V lost 5 bases and J 4 bases, leaving 15 bases between the germline ends. The CDR3 totals 15 residues. CDR1 is DFQATT and CDR2 is SNEGSKA in the germline V gene (reference sequence). CDR3 in amino acids: CSAADPGSGANVLTF. The CDR3, as DNA: TGCAGTGCTGCAGACCCGGGTTCCGGGGCCAACGTCCTGACTTTC.

The chain carries TRBV2 and TRBJ2-7; TRBD2 matches at 11 bases. Germline CDR1 is SNHLY and CDR2 is FYNNEI. The CDR3 runs 14 residues. J was trimmed by 6 bases and V by 7 bases; bases with no gene match: 8. The CDR3 loop is CASMSLAGGSEQYF. CDR3 nucleotide sequence: TGTGCCAGCATGTCTCTAGCGGGAGGTTCCGAGCAGTACTTC.

The chain carries TRBV11-2 and TRBJ2-3; 11 bases are a match to TRBD2. CDR3 length: 17 residues. V was clipped by 6 bases and J by 2 bases; unmatched bases: 10. Germline V lookup: CDR1 SGHAT, CDR2 FQNNGV. CDR3 DNA sequence: TGTGCCAGCAGAACTTCGGGACTAGCGGATTCCACAGATACGCAGTATTTT. Amino acids: CASRTSGLADSTDTQYF.

This chain uses TRBV14 with TRBJ1-1; D gene unclear. Deletions cut 0 bases from V and 2 bases from J, with 16 bases between. The CDR3 is 17 amino acids. In germline, CDR1 is SGHDN, CDR2 FVKESK. The CDR3 bases are TGTGCCAGCAGCCAAGATCGCGGTTCGCTTTTCAACACTGAAGCTTTCTTT. Encoded protein: CASSQDRGSLFNTEAFF.

The chain carries TRBV6-1 and TRBJ2-5; 7 positions agree with TRBD1. Germline V lookup: CDR1 MNHNS, CDR2 SASEGT. With V trimmed by 3 bases and J by 3 bases, 10 bases remained unmatched. The CDR3 runs to 16 residues. CDR3 nucleotides: TGTGCCAGCAGTGACAAAGGGGGCGCGAGGGAAGAGACCCAGTACTTC. Encoded protein: CASSDKGGAREETQYF.

This clonotype was counted between two and nine times. The CDR3 coding sequence is TGTGCCAGCAGCCACTTCTCTGCAGAAGCTAACTATGGCTACACCTTC. Encoded protein: CASSHFSAEANYGYTF. The J gene is TRBJ1-2, the V gene TRBV7-2, with D uncertain. From germline, CDR1 is SGHTA and CDR2 FQGNSA. CDR3 length: 16 residues. Trimming took off 5 bases at V and 0 bases at J, with 16 bases between the two ends.

This clonotype was observed many times. The rearrangement joins TRBV7-9 to TRBJ2-2, with 11 positions matching TRBD2. Germline CDR1 reads SEHNR; CDR2 reads FQNEAQ (reference sequence). This CDR3 has 15 residues. V lost 5 bases and J lost 3; bases outside the gene matches: 2. Here the CDR3 reads CASSTGLADTGELFF. CDR3 coding DNA: TGTGCCAGCAGCACGGGACTAGCGGACACCGGGGAGCTGTTTTTT.

Ten or more counts support this clonotype. CDR3 protein: CAISGTHPGTGEKIDVYNEQFF. In DNA, the CDR3 is TGTGCCATCAGTGGTACTCACCCCGGGACAGGTGAAAAGATTGATGTTTACAATGAGCAGTTCTTC. This chain joins TRBV10-3 and TRBJ2-1; TRBD1 agrees at 8 bases. V lost 4 bases to trimming and J lost 4 bases; unmatched junction nucleotides: 27. The length of the CDR3 is 22 residues. The germline CDR1 and CDR2 sequences are ENHRY and SYGVKD.

This clonotype was counted only a few times. The gene calls are TRBV7-2 and TRBJ2-1; 7 nucleotides line up with TRBD2. With 1 base clipped from V and 2 bases from J, the junction kept 5 bases outside the gene matches. CDR1 is SGHTA and CDR2 is FQGNSA in the germline V gene. The length of the CDR3 is 16 residues. The DNA of the CDR3 is TGTGCCAGCAGCTTAGTCGGCGGGAGTACCTACAATGAGCAGTTCTTC. Translated: CASSLVGGSTYNEQFF.

This clonotype was detected only a few times. V usage is TRBV7-6 and J usage is TRBJ1-1, with D unclear. CDR3 length: 17 amino acids. From germline, CDR1 is SGHVS and CDR2 FNYEAQ. Trimming pared 4 bases from V and 0 bases from J, leaving 18 bases between. This CDR3 reads CASSSILGGRLNTEAFF. The CDR3 nucleotides read TGTGCCAGCAGCTCCATCTTGGGAGGCAGACTGAACACTGAAGCTTTCTTT.

This clonotype was detected once. J is TRBJ2-3 and V is TRBV19, with D unclear. Trimming took 0 bases from V and 4 from J, leaving 2 bases between them. This CDR3 has 12 residues. CDR1 is LNHDA and CDR2 is SQIVND in the germline V gene (reference sequence). The CDR3 nucleotides read TGTGCCAGTAGTATAGAGGCAGATACGCAGTATTTT. This encodes CASSIEADTQYF.

The chain carries TRBV7-2 and TRBJ2-1; D possibly corresponds to TRBD2 (6 bases). In germline, CDR1 is SGHTA, CDR2 FQGNSA. The germline V and J ends were trimmed by 2 bases and 6 bases, with 23 bases remaining between them. CDR3 length equals 18 residues. This CDR3 is CASSLPWRGGRSSNEQFF. CDR3 DNA sequence: TGTGCCAGCAGCTTACCATGGCGGGGCGGTAGGTCGTCCAATGAGCAGTTCTTC.

This rearrangement joins TRBV7-2 to TRBJ1-6; maybe TRBD1 (5 bases). The germline V gene has CDR1 SGHTA and CDR2 FQGNSA. V lost 4 bases and J 6 bases, leaving 10 bases between the germline ends. The CDR3 length is 14 residues. CDR3 sequence (DNA): TGTGCCAGCAGCTCGACAGCGACTAATTCACCCCTCCACTTT. Translated: CASSSTATNSPLHF.

V and J are TRBV10-3 and TRBJ1-3; D gene unclear. Germline assignment: CDR1 ENHRY and CDR2 SYGVKD. V was trimmed by 6 bases and J by 6 bases, leaving 9 bases between them. The CDR3 covers 12 residues. CDR3 in amino acids: CAISQDANTIYF. The CDR3 nucleotides are TGTGCCATCAGCCAGGATGCAAACACCATATATTTT.

The V and J genes are TRBV20-1 and TRBJ1-1; tentatively, D is TRBD1 (5 bases). There are 13 residues in the CDR3. CDR1 is DFQATT, CDR2 SNEGSKA, per germline (reference sequence). With 5 bases removed from V and 2 bases from J, the gap between germline ends came to 12 bases. The CDR3 reads CSAPRVDNTEAFF. CDR3 nucleotide sequence: TGCAGTGCTCCCAGGGTTGATAACACTGAAGCTTTCTTT.

The chain joins TRBV29-1 to TRBJ2-5; D is possibly TRBD2 (6 bases). Trimming pared 4 bases from V and 1 base from J, leaving 13 bases between. This CDR3 comprises 14 residues. Germline V lookup: CDR1 SQVTM, CDR2 ANQGSEA. The CDR3 DNA sequence: TGCAGCGTTGGGAGGGCTGGTGGCCAAGAGACCCAGTACTTC. Translation gives CSVGRAGGQETQYF.

This clonotype has only a few counts. The J gene is TRBJ2-7, the V gene TRBV7-2; D might be TRBD1 or TRBD2, each matching 5 bases. Germline V CDR1 and CDR2: SGHTA, FQGNSA. The CDR3 is 14 amino acids. Trimming left V 2 bases short and J 2 bases short, with 10 bases between. CDR3 bases: TGTGCCAGCAGCTTAAATCAGGGACCCTACGAGCAGTACTTC. Residues: CASSLNQGPYEQYF.

This clonotype was picked up many times. Compared with germline, one end of the junction differs, possibly owing to a read error. The chain recombines TRBV7-2 with TRBJ1-4; D ambiguous. The CDR3 has 14 residues. CDR1 SGHTA and CDR2 FQGNSA come from the germline V gene. CDR3 sequence: CASSLAWGSEKLFF. In DNA form, the CDR3 reads TGTGCCAGCAGCCTAGCATGGGGTAGTGAAAAACTGTTTTTT.

V and J are TRBV24-1 and TRBJ2-1, with TRBD1 as a possible D gene (6 bases). Germline V lookup: CDR1 KGHDR, CDR2 SFDVKD. The ends were cut back, 4 bases at V and 1 base at J, with 13 bases in the middle. The CDR3 loop spans 16 amino acids. This CDR3 is CATSESGTPSYNEQFF. In DNA form, the CDR3 reads TGTGCCACCAGTGAATCCGGGACACCTTCCTACAATGAGCAGTTCTTC.

This clonotype has more than one count but fewer than ten. The rearrangement links TRBV20-1 to TRBJ2-3, with 13 bases fitting TRBD2. With 6 bases clipped from V and 13 bases from J, the junction kept 16 bases outside the gene matches. This CDR3 contains 15 residues. Germline V lookup: CDR1 DFQATT, CDR2 SNEGSKA (reference sequence). The CDR3 region has the DNA TGCAGTGCCCTGAGGACTAGCGGGAGACTTGTTGGAAAGTATTTT. Translation gives CSALRTSGRLVGKYF.

This clonotype was observed a few times. The chain couples TRBV28 to TRBJ2-2; D may be TRBD1 or TRBD2 (5 bases each). CDR1 and CDR2 (germline): MDHEN, SYDVKM. V shed 3 bases and J shed 3 bases, with 17 bases lying between them. This CDR3 region has 17 residues. CDR3 protein: CASSFVWGKLDTGELFF. The CDR3 DNA reads TGTGCCAGCAGTTTCGTTTGGGGGAAGCTGGACACCGGGGAGCTGTTTTTT.

The rearrangement joins TRBV7-6 to TRBJ1-1; no reliable D call. CDR1 and CDR2 from the germline V gene are SGHVS and FNYEAQ. The V end was cut by 4 bases, the J end by 1 base, with 7 bases between. The CDR3 spans 13 residues. Written as DNA, the CDR3 is TGTGCCAGCAGCTCGGATCAGAACACTGAAGCTTTCTTT. It is translated as CASSSDQNTEAFF.